One sample yielded the 2 T cell receptor beta chains listed below, sequenced in a study of OX40 agonist ivuxolimab in advanced cancers. The protocol was immunoSEQ multiplex PCR, while the TCRdb copy is restricted to in-frame clones and leaves out a portion. The sample consists of about 48,000 clones, about 87% of them appearing once. Sequenced here: CD4+ or CD8+ T cells sorted from blood, sampled in a trial of the OX40 agonist ivuxolimab. The receptors come from an adult with an advanced solid tumor such as melanoma, head and neck, liver or kidney cancer.

The chain links TRBV2 to TRBJ2-7; D remains unclear. This CDR3 has 13 residues. The ends were cut back, 2 bases at V and 6 bases at J, with 11 bases in the middle. The germline CDR1 and CDR2 sequences are SNHLY and FYNNEI. The CDR3 is CASSELRDSEQYF. The CDR3 coding sequence is TGTGCCAGCAGTGAATTAAGGGATTCCGAGCAGTACTTC.

The J gene is TRBJ2-7, the V gene TRBV20-1; weak D call: TRBD2 (6 bases). Germline lookup yields CDR1 DFQATT and CDR2 SNEGSKA (reference sequence). This CDR3 is 11 amino acids long. Trimming removed 3 bases from V and 4 bases from J, with 7 bases in between. The CDR3 is CSASAGYEQYF. CDR3 in DNA: TGCAGTGCTAGCGCGGGGTACGAGCAGTACTTC.